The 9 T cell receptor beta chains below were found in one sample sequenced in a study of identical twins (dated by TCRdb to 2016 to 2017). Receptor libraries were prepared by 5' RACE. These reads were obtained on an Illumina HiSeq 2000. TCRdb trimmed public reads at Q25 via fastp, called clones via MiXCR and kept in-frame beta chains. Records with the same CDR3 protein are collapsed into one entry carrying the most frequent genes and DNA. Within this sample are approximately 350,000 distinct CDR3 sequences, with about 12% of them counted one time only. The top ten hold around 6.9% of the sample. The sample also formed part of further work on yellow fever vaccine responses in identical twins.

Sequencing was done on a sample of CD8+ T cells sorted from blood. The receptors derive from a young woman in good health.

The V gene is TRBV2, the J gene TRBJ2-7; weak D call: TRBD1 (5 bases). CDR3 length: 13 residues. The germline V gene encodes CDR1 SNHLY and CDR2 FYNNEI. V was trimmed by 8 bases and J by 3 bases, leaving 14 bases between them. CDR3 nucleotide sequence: TGTGCCAGCCAAGTCGGACAATTCTACGAGCAGTACTTC. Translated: CASQVGQFYEQYF.

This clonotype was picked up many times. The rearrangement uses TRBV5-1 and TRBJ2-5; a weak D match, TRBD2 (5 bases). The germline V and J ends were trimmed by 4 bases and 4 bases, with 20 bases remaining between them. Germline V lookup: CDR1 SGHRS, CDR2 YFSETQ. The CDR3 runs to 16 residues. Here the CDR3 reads CASSTFPASSGETQYF. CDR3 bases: TGCGCCAGCAGCACGTTCCCAGCTAGCTCAGGAGAGACCCAGTACTTC.

CDR3 protein: CATSDALQGHEQFF. DNA of the CDR3: TGTGCCACCAGTGATGCACTCCAGGGCCATGAGCAGTTCTTC. The genes are TRBV24-1 and TRBJ2-1; possibly TRBD1 for D (5 bases). Germline loops: CDR1 KGHDR, CDR2 SFDVKD. The CDR3 has 14 residues. V was clipped by 3 bases and J by 8 bases, with 13 bases between them.

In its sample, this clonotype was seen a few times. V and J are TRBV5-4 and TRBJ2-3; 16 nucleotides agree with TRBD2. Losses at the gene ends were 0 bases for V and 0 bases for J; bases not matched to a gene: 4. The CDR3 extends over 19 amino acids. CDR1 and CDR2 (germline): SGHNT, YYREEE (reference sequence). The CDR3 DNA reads TGTGCCAGCAGCTTGGCCGGGACTAGCGGGAGGGCTAGCACAGATACGCAGTATTTT. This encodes CASSLAGTSGRASTDTQYF.

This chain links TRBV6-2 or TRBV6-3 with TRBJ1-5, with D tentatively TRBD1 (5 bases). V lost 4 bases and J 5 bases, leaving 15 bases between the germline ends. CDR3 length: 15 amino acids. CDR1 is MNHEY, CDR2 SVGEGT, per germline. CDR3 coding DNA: TGTGCCAGCAGTTCCTTGGGACCTCGCTATCAGCCCCAGCATTTT. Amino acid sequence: CASSSLGPRYQPQHF.

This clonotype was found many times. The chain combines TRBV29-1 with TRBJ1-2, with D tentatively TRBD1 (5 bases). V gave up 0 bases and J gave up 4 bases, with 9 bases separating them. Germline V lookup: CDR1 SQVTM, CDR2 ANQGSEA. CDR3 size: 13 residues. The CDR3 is CSVEEDKAYGYTF. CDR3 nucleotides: TGCAGCGTTGAAGAGGACAAAGCCTATGGCTACACCTTC.

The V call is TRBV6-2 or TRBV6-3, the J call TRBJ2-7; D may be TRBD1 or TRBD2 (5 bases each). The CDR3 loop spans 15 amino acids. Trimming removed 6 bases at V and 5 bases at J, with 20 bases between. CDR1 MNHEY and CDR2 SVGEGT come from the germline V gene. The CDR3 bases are TGTGCCAGCAGCCCCTCCGGGACCCAATGGGACGAGCAGTACTTC. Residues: CASSPSGTQWDEQYF.

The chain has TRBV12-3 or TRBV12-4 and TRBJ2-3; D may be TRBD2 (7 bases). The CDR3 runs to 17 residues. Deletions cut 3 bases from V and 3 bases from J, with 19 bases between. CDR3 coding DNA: TGTGCCAGCAGTTTCCCCGGTGGTGAGGGGGGGACAGATACGCAGTATTTT. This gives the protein CASSFPGGEGGTDTQYF.

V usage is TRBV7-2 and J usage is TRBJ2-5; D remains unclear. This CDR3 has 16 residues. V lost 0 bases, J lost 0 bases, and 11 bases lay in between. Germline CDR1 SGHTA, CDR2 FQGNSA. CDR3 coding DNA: TGTGCCAGCAGCTTAGCGTGGGCATCGTACCAAGAGACCCAGTACTTC. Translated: CASSLAWASYQETQYF.